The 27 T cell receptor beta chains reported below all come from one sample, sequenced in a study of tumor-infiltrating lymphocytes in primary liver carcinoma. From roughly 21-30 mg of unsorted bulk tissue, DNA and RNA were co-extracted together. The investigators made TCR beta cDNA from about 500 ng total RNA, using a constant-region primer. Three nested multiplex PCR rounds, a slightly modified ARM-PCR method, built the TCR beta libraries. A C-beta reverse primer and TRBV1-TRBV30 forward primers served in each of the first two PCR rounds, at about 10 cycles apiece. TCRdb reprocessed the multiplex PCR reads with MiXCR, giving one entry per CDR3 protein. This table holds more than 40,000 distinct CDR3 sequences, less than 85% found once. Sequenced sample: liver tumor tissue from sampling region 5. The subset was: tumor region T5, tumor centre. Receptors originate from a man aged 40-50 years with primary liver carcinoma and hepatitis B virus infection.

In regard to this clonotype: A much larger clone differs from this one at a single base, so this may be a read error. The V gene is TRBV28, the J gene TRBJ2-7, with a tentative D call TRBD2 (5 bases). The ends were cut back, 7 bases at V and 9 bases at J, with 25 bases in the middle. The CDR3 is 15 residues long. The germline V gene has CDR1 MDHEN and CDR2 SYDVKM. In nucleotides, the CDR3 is TGTGCCAGCATGACACCCACGAGGGCTACTGGAGGGCAGTACTTC. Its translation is CASMTPTRATGGQYF.

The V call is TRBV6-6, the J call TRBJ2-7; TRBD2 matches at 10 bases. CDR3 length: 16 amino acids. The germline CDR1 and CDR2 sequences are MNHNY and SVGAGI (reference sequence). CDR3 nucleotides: TGTGTCAACAGTTACAGCACGCCTAGCGGGAGCAACGAGCAGTACTTC. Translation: CVNSYSTPSGSNEQYF.

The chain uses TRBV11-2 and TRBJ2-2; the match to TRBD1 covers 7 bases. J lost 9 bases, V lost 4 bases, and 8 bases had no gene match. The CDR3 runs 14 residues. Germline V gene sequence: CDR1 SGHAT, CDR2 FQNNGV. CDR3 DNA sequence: TGTGCCAGCAGCTGCAGGGGGAACGCCAGGGAGCTGTTTTTT. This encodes CASSCRGNARELFF.

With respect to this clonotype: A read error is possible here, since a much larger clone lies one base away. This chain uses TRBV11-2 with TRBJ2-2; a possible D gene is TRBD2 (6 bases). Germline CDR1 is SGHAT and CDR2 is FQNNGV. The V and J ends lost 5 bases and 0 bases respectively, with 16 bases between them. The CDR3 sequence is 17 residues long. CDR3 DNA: TGTGCCAGCAGCGTAGCATTAGGAGGGGCGAACACCGGGGAGCTGTTTTTT. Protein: CASSVALGGANTGELFF.

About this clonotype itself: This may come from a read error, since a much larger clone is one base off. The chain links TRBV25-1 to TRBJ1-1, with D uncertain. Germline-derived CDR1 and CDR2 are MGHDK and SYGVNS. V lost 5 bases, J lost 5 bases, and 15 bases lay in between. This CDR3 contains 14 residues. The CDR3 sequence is CASSSQTGPTEAFF. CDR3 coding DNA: TGTGCCAGCAGTTCCCAGACCGGACCAACTGAAGCTTTCTTT. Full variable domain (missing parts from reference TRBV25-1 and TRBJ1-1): EADIYQTPRYLVIGTGKKITLECSQTMGHDKMYWYQQDPGMELHLIHYSYGVNSTEKGDLSSESTVSRIRTEHFPLTLESARPSHTSQYLCASSSQTGPTEAFFGQGTRLTVV.

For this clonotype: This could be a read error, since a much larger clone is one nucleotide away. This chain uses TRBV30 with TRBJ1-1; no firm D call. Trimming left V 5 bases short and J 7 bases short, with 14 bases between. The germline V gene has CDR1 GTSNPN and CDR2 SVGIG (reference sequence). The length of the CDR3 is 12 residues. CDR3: CAWDIDGVEAFF. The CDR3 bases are TGTGCCTGGGATATCGACGGAGTTGAAGCTTTCTTT.

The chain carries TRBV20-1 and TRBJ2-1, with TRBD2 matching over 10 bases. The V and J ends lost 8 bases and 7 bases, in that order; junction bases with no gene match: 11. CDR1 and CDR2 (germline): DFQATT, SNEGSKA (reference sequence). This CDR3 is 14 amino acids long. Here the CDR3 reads CSTLSGRANNEQFF. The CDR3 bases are TGCAGTACCCTCAGCGGGAGGGCAAATAATGAGCAGTTCTTC.

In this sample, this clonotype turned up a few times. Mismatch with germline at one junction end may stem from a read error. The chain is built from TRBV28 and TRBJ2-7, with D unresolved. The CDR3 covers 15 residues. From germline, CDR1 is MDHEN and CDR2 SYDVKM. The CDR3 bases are TGTGGCAGCAGTTTCCAGCTAGGCGCGTCAGGCGAGCAGTACTTC. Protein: CGSSFQLGASGEQYF.

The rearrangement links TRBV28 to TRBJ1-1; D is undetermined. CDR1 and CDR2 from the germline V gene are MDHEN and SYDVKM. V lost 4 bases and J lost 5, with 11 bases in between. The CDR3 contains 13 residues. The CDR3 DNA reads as TGTGCCAGCAGTTCCTCACGTCTGACTGAAGCTTTCTTT. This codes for CASSSSRLTEAFF.

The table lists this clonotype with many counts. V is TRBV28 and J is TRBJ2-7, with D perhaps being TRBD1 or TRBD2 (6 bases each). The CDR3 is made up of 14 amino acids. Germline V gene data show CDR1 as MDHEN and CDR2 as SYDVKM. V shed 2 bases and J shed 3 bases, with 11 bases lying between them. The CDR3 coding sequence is TGTGCCAGCAGTTTAAGGGGGGAAAACTACGAGCAGTACTTC. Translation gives CASSLRGENYEQYF.

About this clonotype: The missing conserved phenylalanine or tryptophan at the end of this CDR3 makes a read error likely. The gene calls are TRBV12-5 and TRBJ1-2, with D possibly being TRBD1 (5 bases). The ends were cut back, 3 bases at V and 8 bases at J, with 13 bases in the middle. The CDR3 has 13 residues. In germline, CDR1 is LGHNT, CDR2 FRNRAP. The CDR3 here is CASGFGKGEGYTL. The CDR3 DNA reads TGTGCTAGTGGTTTTGGGAAAGGGGAAGGCTACACCTTA.

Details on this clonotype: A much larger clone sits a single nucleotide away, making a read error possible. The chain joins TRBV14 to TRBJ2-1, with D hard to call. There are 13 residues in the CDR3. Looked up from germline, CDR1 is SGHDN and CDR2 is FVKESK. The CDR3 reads CVSSPDVAGEQFF. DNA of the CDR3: TGTGTCAGCAGCCCGGACGTGGCCGGTGAGCAGTTCTTC.

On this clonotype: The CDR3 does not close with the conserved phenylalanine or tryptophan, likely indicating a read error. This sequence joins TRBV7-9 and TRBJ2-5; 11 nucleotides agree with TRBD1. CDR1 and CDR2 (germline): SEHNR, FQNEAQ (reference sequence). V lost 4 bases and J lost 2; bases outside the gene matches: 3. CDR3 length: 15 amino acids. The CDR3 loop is CASSWRDRGQETQYV. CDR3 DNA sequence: TGTGCCAGCAGCTGGAGGGACAGGGGGCAAGAGACCCAGTACGTC.

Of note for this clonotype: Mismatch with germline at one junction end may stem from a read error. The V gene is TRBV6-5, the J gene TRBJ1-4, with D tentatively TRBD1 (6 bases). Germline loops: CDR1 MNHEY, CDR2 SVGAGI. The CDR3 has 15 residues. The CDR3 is CASSFTGAGNERLLF. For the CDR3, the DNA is TGTGCCAGCAGTTTCACGGGGGCGGGGAATGAAAGACTGCTTTTT.

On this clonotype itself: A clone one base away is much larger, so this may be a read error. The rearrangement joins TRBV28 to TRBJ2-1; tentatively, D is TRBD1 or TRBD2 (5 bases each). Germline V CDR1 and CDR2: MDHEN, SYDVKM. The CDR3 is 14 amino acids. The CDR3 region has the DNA TGTGCCAGCAGCGGGACGGACATTTACAGTGAGCAGTTCTTC. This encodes CASSGTDIYSEQFF.

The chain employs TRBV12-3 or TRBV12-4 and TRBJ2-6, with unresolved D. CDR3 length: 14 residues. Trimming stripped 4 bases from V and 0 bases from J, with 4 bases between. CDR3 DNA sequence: TGTGCCAGCAGTTGGAGCTCTGGGGCCAACGTCCTGACTTTC. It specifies CASSWSSGANVLTF.

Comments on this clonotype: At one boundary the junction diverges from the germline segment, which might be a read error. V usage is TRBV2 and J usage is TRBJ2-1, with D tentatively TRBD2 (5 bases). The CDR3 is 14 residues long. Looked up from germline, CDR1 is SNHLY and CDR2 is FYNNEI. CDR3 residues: CANSLRDWDNEQFF. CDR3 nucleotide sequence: TGTGCCAACAGTCTCCGGGATTGGGACAATGAGCAGTTCTTC.

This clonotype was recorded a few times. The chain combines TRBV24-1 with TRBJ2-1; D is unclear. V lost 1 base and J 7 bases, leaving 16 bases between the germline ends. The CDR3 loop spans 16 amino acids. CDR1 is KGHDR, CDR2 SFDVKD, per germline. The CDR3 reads CATSDFDSKGTNEQFF. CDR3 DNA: TGTGCCACCAGTGATTTTGACTCTAAGGGTACGAATGAGCAGTTCTTC.

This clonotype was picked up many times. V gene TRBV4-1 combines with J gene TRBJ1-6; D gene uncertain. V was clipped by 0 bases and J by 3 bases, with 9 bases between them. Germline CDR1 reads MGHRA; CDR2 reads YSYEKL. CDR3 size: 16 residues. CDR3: CASSQEPGNYNSPLHF. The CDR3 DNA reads TGCGCCAGCAGCCAAGAGCCGGGCAACTATAATTCACCCCTCCACTTT.

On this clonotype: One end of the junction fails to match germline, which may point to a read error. The DNA for the CDR3 is TGTGCTAGTAGACTGACCTACGTGCAGTACTTC. Translated, it gives CASRLTYVQYF. The genes are TRBV6-1 and TRBJ2-7; D gene uncertain. The CDR3 length is 11 residues. The V gene's germline CDR1 is MNHNS and CDR2 SASEGT.

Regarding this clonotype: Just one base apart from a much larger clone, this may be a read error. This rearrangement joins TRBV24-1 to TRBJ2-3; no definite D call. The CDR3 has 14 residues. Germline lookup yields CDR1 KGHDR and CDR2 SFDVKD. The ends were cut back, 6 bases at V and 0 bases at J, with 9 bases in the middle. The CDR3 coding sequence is TGTGCCACCAGTCATTCCCTTAGCACAGATACGCAGTATTTT. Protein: CATSHSLSTDTQYF.

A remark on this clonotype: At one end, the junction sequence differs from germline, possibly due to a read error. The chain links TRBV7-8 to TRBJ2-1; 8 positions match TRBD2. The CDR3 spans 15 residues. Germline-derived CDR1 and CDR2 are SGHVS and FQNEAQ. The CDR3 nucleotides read TGTGCCAGCAGACCGACCGGCGGGGGGTGCAATGAGCATTTCTTC. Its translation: CASRPTGGGCNEHFF.

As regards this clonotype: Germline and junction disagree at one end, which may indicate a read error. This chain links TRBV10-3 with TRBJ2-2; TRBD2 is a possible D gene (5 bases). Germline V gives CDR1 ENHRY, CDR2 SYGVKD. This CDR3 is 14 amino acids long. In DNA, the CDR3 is TGTGCCATCAGTGAGTCCAGGTATGACGGGGAGCTGTTCTTT. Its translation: CAISESRYDGELFF.

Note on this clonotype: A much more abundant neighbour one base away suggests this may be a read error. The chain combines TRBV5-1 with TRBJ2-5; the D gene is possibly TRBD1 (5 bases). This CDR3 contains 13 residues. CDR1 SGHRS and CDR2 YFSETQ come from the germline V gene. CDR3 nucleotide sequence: TGCGCCAGCGGGGCAGGAACCCAAGAGGCCCAGTACTTC. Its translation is CASGAGTQEAQYF.

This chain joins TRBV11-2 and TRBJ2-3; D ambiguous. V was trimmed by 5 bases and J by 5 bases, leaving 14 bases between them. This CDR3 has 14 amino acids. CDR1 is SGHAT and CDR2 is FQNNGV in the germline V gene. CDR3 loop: CASSPGSPLDTQYF. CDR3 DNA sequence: TGTGCCAGCAGCCCAGGCTCCCCGTTAGATACGCAGTATTTT. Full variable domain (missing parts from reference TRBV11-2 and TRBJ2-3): EAGVAQSPRYKIIEKRQSVAFWCNPISGHATLYWYQQILGQGPKLLIQFQNNGVVDDSQLPKDRFSAERLKGVDSTLKIQPAKLEDSAVYLCASSPGSPLDTQYFGPGTRLTVL.

The CDR3 sequence is CASSPTGLFYEQYF. CDR3 coding DNA: TGTGCCAGCAGCCCGACAGGCTTGTTCTACGAGCAGTACTTC. The chain is built from TRBV28 and TRBJ2-7; D is perhaps TRBD1 (6 bases). Germline V gene lookup returns CDR1 MDHEN and CDR2 SYDVKM. The CDR3 totals 14 residues. Trimming took 6 bases from V and 3 from J, leaving 15 bases between them.

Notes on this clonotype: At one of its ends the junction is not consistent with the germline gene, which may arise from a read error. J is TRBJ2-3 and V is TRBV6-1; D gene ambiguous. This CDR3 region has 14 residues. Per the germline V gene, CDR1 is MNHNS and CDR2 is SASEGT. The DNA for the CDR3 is TGTGCCAGCAGCCTCCGACGGGTTTCAGATACGCAGTACTTT. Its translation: CASSLRRVSDTQYF.